Below, 18 T cell receptor beta chains from the same sample are listed, as sequenced in a study of cytomegalovirus exposure and HLA in healthy donors. Primers: 60 Vbeta forward and 13 Jbeta reverse. The protocol was immunoSEQ multiplex PCR, while the TCRdb copy is restricted to in-frame clones and leaves out a portion. The sample records roughly 120,000 clones, 63% being singletons. Material for sequencing was PBMCs. These receptors were taken from a man aged 35 to 55 in good health and CMV-seropositive.

The CDR3 protein is CASSESGTGLGYEQYF. The DNA for the CDR3 is TGTGCCAGCAGCGAGTCCGGGACAGGGTTGGGCTACGAGCAGTACTTC. The chain couples TRBV7-2 to TRBJ2-7; 9 bases line up with TRBD1. This CDR3 has 16 amino acids. Losses at the gene ends were 5 bases for V and 3 bases for J; bases not matched to a gene: 11. Germline CDR1 and CDR2: SGHTA and FQGNSA.

The rearrangement links TRBV7-6 to TRBJ2-7, with 11 positions matching TRBD2. This CDR3 is 15 amino acids long. The germline V gene has CDR1 SGHVS and CDR2 FNYEAQ. V lost 4 bases, J lost 1 base, and 3 bases stayed unmatched. CDR3 loop: CASSSGTSGSYEQYF. The DNA of the CDR3 is TGTGCCAGCAGCTCCGGGACTAGCGGTTCCTACGAGCAGTACTTC.

This clone came up once. This rearrangement joins TRBV5-1 to TRBJ2-7, with 10 bases fitting TRBD1. J gave up 6 bases and V 4 bases, and 16 bases lay outside the gene matches. The germline CDR1 and CDR2 sequences are SGHRS and YFSETQ. There are 17 residues in the CDR3. CDR3 sequence (DNA): TGCGCCAGCAGCCCGCGACAGGGGGCCCCTTGGCGGGCCGAGCAGTACTTC. Residues: CASSPRQGAPWRAEQYF.

This rearrangement joins TRBV2 to TRBJ1-2; tentative D call: TRBD1 (6 bases). V was cut by 6 bases and J by 8 bases, with 13 bases left in between. Germline CDR1 is SNHLY and CDR2 is FYNNEI. The CDR3 spans 12 residues. In nucleotides, the CDR3 is TGTGCCAGCAGGGAGTCAGGGGAGGGCTACACCTTC. It is translated as CASRESGEGYTF.

This clone has a handful of counts. The chain links TRBV7-2 to TRBJ2-7; the D is unclear. V gave up 5 bases and J gave up 1 base, with 15 bases separating them. Germline CDR1 is SGHTA and CDR2 is FQGNSA. The CDR3 contains 15 residues. As DNA, the CDR3 is TGTGCCAGCAGCCCGAATTCAGGTGGTTCCTACGAGCAGTACTTC. This gives the protein CASSPNSGGSYEQYF. The whole variable domain, remainder taken from reference TRBV7-2 and TRBJ2-7, is GAGVSQSPSNKVTEKGKDVELRCDPISGHTALYWYRQSLGQGLEFLIYFQGNSAPDKSGLPSDRFSAERTGGSVSTLTIQRTQQEDSAVYLCASSPNSGGSYEQYFGPGTRLTVT.

The chain recombines TRBV28 with TRBJ2-2; possibly TRBD1 for D (5 bases). This CDR3 contains 15 residues. The germline V gene has CDR1 MDHEN and CDR2 SYDVKM. The ends were cut back, 2 bases at V and 7 bases at J, with 14 bases in the middle. CDR3 sequence (DNA): TGTGCCAGCAGTTTAGGCAGGGATAAAATCGGGGAGCTGTTTTTT. This sequence encodes CASSLGRDKIGELFF.

The chain uses TRBV9 and TRBJ1-3; D is ambiguous. Germline V gene data show CDR1 as SGDLS and CDR2 as YYNGEE. Trimming removed 5 bases at V and 0 bases at J, with 9 bases between. The CDR3 is 14 residues long. CDR3: CASSWRSSGNTIYF. Here the CDR3 DNA reads TGTGCCAGCAGTTGGAGATCCTCTGGAAACACCATATATTTT.

The rearrangement joins TRBV6-5 to TRBJ1-2; 7 bases line up with TRBD1. Germline V gene sequence: CDR1 MNHEY, CDR2 SVGAGI. The trim removed 6 bases at V and 8 bases at J, leaving 9 bases unmatched. This CDR3 has 13 residues. CDR3 amino acids: CASRPTTGSGYTF. DNA of the CDR3: TGTGCCAGCAGACCGACGACAGGGAGCGGCTACACCTTC.

The chain uses TRBV28 and TRBJ2-7; a weak D match, TRBD1 (6 bases). The V and J ends lost 6 bases and 6 bases respectively, with 24 bases between them. Germline CDR1 and CDR2: MDHEN and SYDVKM. CDR3 size: 16 residues. CDR3 region: CASSNTGIGFGVEQYF. Here the CDR3 DNA reads TGTGCCAGCAGCAATACAGGGATCGGGTTTGGTGTCGAGCAGTACTTC.

The CDR3, as DNA: TGCGCCAGCAGCCAAGCCTATTGGGGGGCAACTAATGAAAAACTGTTTTTT. This codes for CASSQAYWGATNEKLFF. The V gene is TRBV4-1, the J gene TRBJ1-4; tentative D call: TRBD1 (5 bases). The CDR3 has 17 amino acids. CDR1 and CDR2 from the germline V gene are MGHRA and YSYEKL. Trimming removed 1 base from V and 0 bases from J, with 12 bases in between.

The genes are TRBV28 and TRBJ2-7; a weak D match, TRBD1 (6 bases). Looked up from germline, CDR1 is MDHEN and CDR2 is SYDVKM. This CDR3 spans 13 amino acids. V lost 7 bases and J 1 base, leaving 11 bases between the germline ends. The DNA of the CDR3 is TGTGCCAGCACCATAACAGGGTCCTACGAGCAGTACTTC. Protein product: CASTITGSYEQYF.

This clone has only one observation. The genes are TRBV5-1 and TRBJ2-5; a weak D match, TRBD2 (6 bases). V shed 6 bases and J shed 3 bases, with 12 bases lying between them. This CDR3 comprises 13 residues. Germline V gene data show CDR1 as SGHRS and CDR2 as YFSETQ. The CDR3 here is CASTLAREETQYF. The CDR3 DNA follows: TGCGCCAGCACCCTAGCGCGAGAAGAGACCCAGTACTTC.

The V and J genes are TRBV9 and TRBJ2-3; D is unclear. From germline, CDR1 is SGDLS and CDR2 YYNGEE. Trimming stripped 1 base from V and 4 bases from J, with 10 bases between. The CDR3 extends over 14 amino acids. CDR3 in DNA: TGTGCCAGCAGCGTACGGAGTCGGGCAGATACGCAGTATTTT. Protein: CASSVRSRADTQYF.

J is TRBJ1-1 and V is TRBV9; D might be TRBD1 (6 bases). The germline gives CDR1 SGDLS, CDR2 YYNGEE. With 2 bases removed from V and 7 bases from J, the gap between germline ends came to 12 bases. The CDR3 loop spans 13 amino acids. The CDR3 coding sequence is TGTGCCAGCAGCGTGAGACAGGCTGGTGAAGCTTTCTTT. Protein: CASSVRQAGEAFF.

The rearrangement uses TRBV7-9 and TRBJ1-2; 11 bases line up with TRBD1. With 3 bases clipped from V and 4 bases from J, the junction kept 10 bases outside the gene matches. This CDR3 has 17 amino acids. CDR1 is SEHNR and CDR2 is FQNEAQ in the germline V gene (reference sequence). CDR3 in amino acids: CASSFRDRGEPTYGYTF. The CDR3, as DNA: TGTGCCAGCAGCTTCCGGGACAGGGGGGAACCTACCTATGGCTACACCTTC. Looking up the rest from reference TRBV7-9 and TRBJ1-2 gives the full variable domain: DTGVSQNPRHKITKRGQNVTFRCDPISEHNRLYWYRQTLGQGPEFLTYFQNEAQLEKSRLLSDRFSAERPKGSFSTLEIQRTEQGDSAMYLCASSFRDRGEPTYGYTFGSGTRLTVV.

This CDR3 reads CASSLTGTEAFF. CDR3 DNA sequence: TGTGCCAGTAGTCTGACAGGCACTGAAGCTTTCTTT. The V call is TRBV19, the J call TRBJ1-1; D perhaps matches TRBD1 (6 bases). The germline V gene encodes CDR1 LNHDA and CDR2 SQIVND (reference sequence). This CDR3 is built from 12 residues. Trimming cost V 5 bases and J 4 bases, with 8 bases left between them.

V and J are TRBV27 and TRBJ2-1, with no clear D. This CDR3 has 11 residues. V gave up 7 bases and J gave up 5 bases, with 6 bases separating them. Germline V gene sequence: CDR1 MNHEY, CDR2 SMNVEV (reference sequence). Here the CDR3 DNA reads TGTGCCAGCACGGTGGACAATGAGCAGTTCTTC. Its protein product is CASTVDNEQFF.

By its share, this clone is medium-sized. The V call is TRBV19, the J call TRBJ2-7; 11 bases fit TRBD1. This CDR3 is 14 amino acids long. Germline V gene data show CDR1 as LNHDA and CDR2 as SQIVND (reference sequence). With 10 bases clipped from V and 2 bases from J, the junction kept 7 bases outside the gene matches. The CDR3 DNA follows: TGTGCCAAAACGGACAGGGGGCGCACCTACGAGCAGTACTTC. It translates to CAKTDRGRTYEQYF.